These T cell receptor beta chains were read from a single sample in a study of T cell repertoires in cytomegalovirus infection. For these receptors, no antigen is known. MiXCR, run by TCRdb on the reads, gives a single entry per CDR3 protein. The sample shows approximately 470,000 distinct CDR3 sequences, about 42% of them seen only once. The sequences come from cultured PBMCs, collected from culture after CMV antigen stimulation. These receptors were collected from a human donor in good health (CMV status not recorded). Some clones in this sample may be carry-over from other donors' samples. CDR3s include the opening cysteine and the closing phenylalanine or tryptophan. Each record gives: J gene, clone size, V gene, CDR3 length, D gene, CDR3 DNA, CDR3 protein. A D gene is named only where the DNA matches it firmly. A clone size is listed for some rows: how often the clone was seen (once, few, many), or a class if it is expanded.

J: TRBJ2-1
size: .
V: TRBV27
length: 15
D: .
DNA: TGTGCCAGCAGTTCATTTGGGGGCAAGGGCAATGAGCAGTTCTTC
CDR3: CASSSFGGKGNEQFF

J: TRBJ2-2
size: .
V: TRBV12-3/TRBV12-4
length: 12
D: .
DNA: TGTGCCAGCAGTGTCAAGTTGAGGGAGCTGTTTTTT
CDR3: CASSVKLRELFF

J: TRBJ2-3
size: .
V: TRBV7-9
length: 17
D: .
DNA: TGTGCCAGCAGCTTACCCACGACTCACACTGGCACAGATACGCAGTATTTT
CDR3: CASSLPTTHTGTDTQYF

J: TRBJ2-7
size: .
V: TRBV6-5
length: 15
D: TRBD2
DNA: TGTGCCAGCAGTTACGGGTCTAGCGGGGGCTACGAGCAGTACTTC
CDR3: CASSYGSSGGYEQYF

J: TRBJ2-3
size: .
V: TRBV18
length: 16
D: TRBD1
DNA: TGTGCCAGCTCCCGGGACAGGGATGTCGGCACAGATACGCAGTATTTT
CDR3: CASSRDRDVGTDTQYF

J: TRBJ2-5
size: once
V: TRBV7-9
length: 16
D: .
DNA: TGTGCCAGCAGCTTACTAGGTACAGGACCCCAAGAGACCCAGTACTTC
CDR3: CASSLLGTGPQETQYF

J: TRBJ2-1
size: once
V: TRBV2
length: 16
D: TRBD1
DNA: TGTGCCAGCACCCTGCTGACGGGACAGCTCCCCGTTGGGCAGTTCTTC
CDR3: CASTLLTGQLPVGQFF

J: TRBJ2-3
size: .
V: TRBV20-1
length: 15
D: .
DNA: TGCAGTGCTAGAGATTCCCGGGGCGGGCCAGATACGCAGTATTTT
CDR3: CSARDSRGGPDTQYF

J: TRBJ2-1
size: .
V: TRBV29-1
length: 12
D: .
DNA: TGCAGCGTTGAAGGGGGAAGGGGTGAGCAGTTCTTC
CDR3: CSVEGGRGEQFF

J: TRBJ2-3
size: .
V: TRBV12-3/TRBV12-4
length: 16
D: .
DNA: TGTGCCAGCAGCCCCAGGTTAGCGGTTAGCACAGATACGCAGTATTTT
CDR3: CASSPRLAVSTDTQYF